This T cell receptor (beta chain) originates from a study of blood T cell repertoires in COVID-19. Study-level background: The origin of the acute and convalescent COVID-19 samples was the United States, Italy and Spain. T cells, B-cell-depleted T cells, or PBMCs provided the cDNA or gDNA that served as material.

In its sample, this clone was seen a few times. Seattle patients were enrolled while actively infected and followed longitudinally. The CDR3 totals 16 residues. Trimming removed 5 bases from V and 0 bases from J; junction bases left unmatched: 7. CDR1 is ENHRY, CDR2 SYGVKD, per germline. Per the original data handling: Amplification of reference gene primers was used by the study to estimate nucleated cell counts. The table came from immunoSEQ multiplex PCR; TCRdb's copy has only in-frame clones and leaves some out. The V and J calls and clone size were taken over from that table, and D and trimming were inferred from the DNA. The sample has 400,000 to 450,000 clones; approximately 89% are singletons.

The sequenced material came from peripheral blood. V is TRBV10-3 and J is TRBJ1-3; 7 bases are shared with TRBD1. The clonotype comes from a woman between 50 and 59 years old with COVID-19, enrolled during active disease. The DNA for the CDR3 is TGTGCCATCAGTTCGACAACAGGGGTCTCTGGAAACACCATATATTTT. This codes for CAISSTTGVSGNTIYF.